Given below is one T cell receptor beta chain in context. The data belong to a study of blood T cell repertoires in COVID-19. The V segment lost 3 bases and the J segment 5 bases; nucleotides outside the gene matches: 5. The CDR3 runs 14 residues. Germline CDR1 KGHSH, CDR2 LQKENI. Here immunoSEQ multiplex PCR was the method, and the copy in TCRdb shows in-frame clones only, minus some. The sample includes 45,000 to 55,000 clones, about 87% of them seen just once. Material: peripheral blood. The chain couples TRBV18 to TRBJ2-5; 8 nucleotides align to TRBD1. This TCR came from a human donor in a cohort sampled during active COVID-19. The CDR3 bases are TGTGCCAGCTCACCTGGACAGGGATGGGAGACCCAGTACTTC. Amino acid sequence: CASSPGQGWETQYF.